What follows are 20 T cell receptor beta chains derived from one specimen sequenced in a study of identical twins. Using its own MiXCR run on the 5' RACE reads, TCRdb lists one record per CDR3 protein. The sample includes about 530,000 distinct CDR3 sequences, around 15% of them seen just once. These sequences were also reported in another study, on yellow fever vaccine responses in identical twins.

The sequencing input was CD4+ T cells sorted from blood. All receptors derive from a woman aged 18-29 years in good health.

This clonotype was seen a handful of times. The chain is built from TRBV9 and TRBJ2-5, with a tentative D call TRBD2 (6 bases). Germline V gives CDR1 SGDLS, CDR2 YYNGEE. V was trimmed by 1 base and J by 5 bases, leaving 9 bases between them. The CDR3 length is 13 residues. This CDR3 reads CASSVRESETQYF. CDR3 DNA sequence: TGTGCCAGCAGCGTACGGGAGTCGGAGACCCAGTACTTC.

The chain has TRBV7-2 and TRBJ2-7; 10 bases agree with TRBD2. Per germline, CDR1 SGHTA and CDR2 FQGNSA. Losses at the gene ends were 1 base for V and 6 bases for J; bases not matched to a gene: 3. This CDR3 spans 14 amino acids. The DNA of the CDR3 is TGTGCCAGCAGCTTAGATAGCGGGAGGAGCGAGCAGTACTTC. Translation: CASSLDSGRSEQYF.

This clonotype was observed a few times. The J gene is TRBJ2-2, the V gene TRBV5-1; D possibly corresponds to TRBD2 (6 bases). Trimming left V 2 bases short and J 4 bases short, with 12 bases between. The CDR3 is 15 residues long. Germline lookup yields CDR1 SGHRS and CDR2 YFSETQ. CDR3 bases: TGCGCCAGCAGCTTTCCGGGAGTGGGCACCGGGGAGCTGTTTTTT. It yields the protein CASSFPGVGTGELFF.

This clonotype was observed a few times. V gene TRBV12-3 or TRBV12-4 combines with J gene TRBJ1-5; the D gene is possibly TRBD1 (6 bases). Deletions cut 7 bases from V and 1 base from J, with 14 bases between. There are 15 residues in the CDR3. CDR3 loop: CASTLSGASNQPQHF. DNA of the CDR3: TGTGCCAGCACCCTTTCAGGGGCCAGCAATCAGCCCCAGCATTTT.

This clonotype came up many times. The rearrangement joins TRBV12-3 or TRBV12-4 to TRBJ1-4; D is uncertain. The CDR3 has 12 amino acids. V lost 6 bases to trimming and J lost 8 bases, with 10 bases between them. The CDR3 coding sequence is TGTGCCAGCAGCTCCGTACGGGAAAAACTGTTTTTT. This sequence encodes CASSSVREKLFF.

The chain uses TRBV20-1 and TRBJ2-7; 8 bases match TRBD1. Trimming took 6 bases from V and 0 from J; bases not matched to a gene: 7. The CDR3 has 14 residues. CDR1 is DFQATT, CDR2 SNEGSKA, per germline (reference sequence). The CDR3 sequence: CSAATGGSSYEQYV. Here the CDR3 DNA reads TGCAGTGCAGCAACAGGGGGTAGCTCCTACGAGCAGTACGTC.

This clonotype turned up a few times. V usage is TRBV5-1 and J usage is TRBJ1-2; D may be TRBD1 (5 bases). CDR1 SGHRS and CDR2 YFSETQ come from the germline V gene. CDR3 size: 14 residues. Trimming took off 4 bases at V and 7 bases at J, with 17 bases between the two ends. The CDR3 DNA is TGCGCCAGCAGCCCGGGGACGGTGATAGGTGGCTACACCTTC. This sequence encodes CASSPGTVIGGYTF.

V gene TRBV12-3 or TRBV12-4 combines with J gene TRBJ1-2; 9 nucleotides agree with TRBD1. The length of the CDR3 is 12 residues. After removal of 6 bases from V and 7 bases from J, the junction contained 3 bases not matched to a gene. The CDR3 reads CASRGQGGGYTF. Written as DNA, the CDR3 is TGTGCCAGCAGGGGACAGGGCGGTGGCTACACCTTC.

The rearrangement joins TRBV7-8 to TRBJ2-1; D might be TRBD2 (6 bases). From germline, CDR1 is SGHVS and CDR2 FQNEAQ. Between the trimmed V and J ends, which lost 5 bases and 10 bases, there was a span of 18 bases. The length of the CDR3 is 14 residues. CDR3 in DNA: TGTGCCAGCAGCATCACGGGACTCCCGGGCGAGCAGTTCTTC. Its translation: CASSITGLPGEQFF.

This clonotype was recorded many times. V and J are TRBV20-1 and TRBJ1-1; no clear D gene. V lost 6 bases and J lost 0, with 5 bases in between. This CDR3 region has 11 residues. The germline V gene encodes CDR1 DFQATT and CDR2 SNEGSKA (reference sequence). The CDR3 is CSARMNTEAFF. CDR3 in DNA: TGCAGTGCCAGAATGAACACTGAAGCTTTCTTT.

In this sample, this clonotype turned up a few times. The V gene is TRBV29-1, the J gene TRBJ2-3, with TRBD2 matching 7 bases. CDR1 and CDR2 (germline): SQVTM, ANQGSEA. J was trimmed by 2 bases and V by 6 bases; bases with no gene match: 11. The CDR3 covers 15 residues. CDR3 sequence: CSVFLAVGFTDTQYF. CDR3 nucleotides: TGCAGCGTATTCCTAGCGGTGGGGTTCACAGATACGCAGTATTTT.

The chain employs TRBV5-1 and TRBJ2-3; 7 bases fit TRBD1. Germline loops: CDR1 SGHRS, CDR2 YFSETQ. This CDR3 contains 13 residues. The V gene end was trimmed by 4 bases and the J gene end by 6 bases; junction bases not matched to a gene: 5. The CDR3 nucleotides are TGCGCCAGCAGCCTTACAGGGGAGGATACGCAGTATTTT. Its translation is CASSLTGEDTQYF.

This clonotype was observed a single time. The J gene is TRBJ2-7, the V gene TRBV5-1; no reliable D call. CDR1 is SGHRS and CDR2 is YFSETQ in the germline V gene. V was trimmed by 1 base and J by 0 bases, leaving 5 bases between them. The CDR3 length is 13 residues. This chain's CDR3 is CASSLKVSYEQYF. For the CDR3, the DNA is TGCGCCAGCAGCTTGAAAGTCTCCTACGAGCAGTACTTC.

This clonotype was found a few times. This chain connects TRBV5-1 to TRBJ2-2; D ambiguous. Trimming took 2 bases from V and 4 from J, leaving 6 bases between them. There are 13 residues in the CDR3. Germline V gene sequence: CDR1 SGHRS, CDR2 YFSETQ. CDR3 DNA: TGCGCCAGCAGCTTCAGATTCACCGGGGAGCTGTTTTTT. It specifies CASSFRFTGELFF.

The rearrangement links TRBV12-3 or TRBV12-4 to TRBJ1-2, with a weak D call TRBD1 (6 bases). There are 12 residues in the CDR3. Between the trimmed V and J ends, which lost 5 bases and 4 bases, there was a span of 8 bases. Here the CDR3 DNA reads TGTGCCAGCAGTCAGGGGACCTATGGCTACACCTTC. Protein sequence: CASSQGTYGYTF.

This chain joins TRBV5-1 and TRBJ1-2; D remains ambiguous. Germline CDR1 reads SGHRS; CDR2 reads YFSETQ. Trimming pared 3 bases from V and 6 bases from J, leaving 21 bases between. This CDR3 has 16 amino acids. The CDR3 sequence: CASSSTLFGVTNGYTF. CDR3 nucleotides: TGCGCCAGCAGCTCAACCCTCTTCGGGGTTACCAATGGCTACACCTTC.

This clonotype was found a few times. The J gene is TRBJ1-1, the V gene TRBV5-1, with D uncertain. The CDR3 length is 14 residues. Trimming cost V 1 base and J 1 base, with 8 bases left between them. From germline, CDR1 is SGHRS and CDR2 YFSETQ. CDR3: CASSLRAENTEAFF. DNA for the CDR3: TGCGCCAGCAGCTTGAGGGCTGAGAACACTGAAGCTTTCTTT. Full variable domain (rest looked up from reference TRBV5-1 and TRBJ1-1): KAGVTQTPRYLIKTRGQQVTLSCSPISGHRSVSWYQQTPGQGLQFLFEYFSETQRNKGNFPGRFSGRQFSNSRSEMNVSTLELGDSALYLCASSLRAENTEAFFGQGTRLTVV.

The rearrangement joins TRBV2 to TRBJ1-2; D call uncertain. Trimming cost V 6 bases and J 1 base, with 9 bases left between them. The CDR3 extends over 13 amino acids. Germline CDR1 and CDR2: SNHLY and FYNNEI. CDR3: CASSPTRNYGYTF. The CDR3 DNA is TGTGCCAGCAGCCCGACTCGTAACTATGGCTACACCTTC.

The chain joins TRBV12-3 or TRBV12-4 to TRBJ2-6, with D tentatively TRBD2 (7 bases). V was clipped by 5 bases and J by 3 bases, with 20 bases between them. The CDR3 spans 18 residues. The CDR3 bases are TGTGCCAGCAGTCCCCAGACCAGGGGAGGGAGTGGGGCCAACGTCCTGACTTTC. It codes for CASSPQTRGGSGANVLTF.

This clonotype was picked up a small number of times. The rearrangement joins TRBV7-9 to TRBJ2-7; 7 nucleotides align to TRBD1. The CDR3 has 15 residues. After removal of 5 bases from V and 0 bases from J, the junction contained 7 bases not matched to a gene. In germline, CDR1 is SEHNR, CDR2 FQNEAQ (reference sequence). The DNA for the CDR3 is TGTGCCAGCAGCCCAAGATCAGGGGGCTCCTACGAGCAGTACTTC. Protein sequence: CASSPRSGGSYEQYF.